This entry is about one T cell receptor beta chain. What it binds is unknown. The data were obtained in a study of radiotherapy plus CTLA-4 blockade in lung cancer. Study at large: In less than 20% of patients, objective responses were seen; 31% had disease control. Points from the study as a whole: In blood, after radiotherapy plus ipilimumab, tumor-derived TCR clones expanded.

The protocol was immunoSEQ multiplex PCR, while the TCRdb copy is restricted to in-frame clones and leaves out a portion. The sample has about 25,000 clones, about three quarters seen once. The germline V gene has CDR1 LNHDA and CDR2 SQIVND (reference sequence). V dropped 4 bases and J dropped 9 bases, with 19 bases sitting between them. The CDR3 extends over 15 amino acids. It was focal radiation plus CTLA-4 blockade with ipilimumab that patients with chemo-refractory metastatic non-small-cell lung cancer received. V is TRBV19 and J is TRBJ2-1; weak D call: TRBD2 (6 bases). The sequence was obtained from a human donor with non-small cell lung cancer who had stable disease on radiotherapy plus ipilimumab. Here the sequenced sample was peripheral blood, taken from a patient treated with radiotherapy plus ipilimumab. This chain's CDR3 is CASSTRDFGVSEQFF. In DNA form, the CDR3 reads TGTGCCAGTAGTACGAGGGACTTTGGCGTCAGTGAGCAGTTCTTC.